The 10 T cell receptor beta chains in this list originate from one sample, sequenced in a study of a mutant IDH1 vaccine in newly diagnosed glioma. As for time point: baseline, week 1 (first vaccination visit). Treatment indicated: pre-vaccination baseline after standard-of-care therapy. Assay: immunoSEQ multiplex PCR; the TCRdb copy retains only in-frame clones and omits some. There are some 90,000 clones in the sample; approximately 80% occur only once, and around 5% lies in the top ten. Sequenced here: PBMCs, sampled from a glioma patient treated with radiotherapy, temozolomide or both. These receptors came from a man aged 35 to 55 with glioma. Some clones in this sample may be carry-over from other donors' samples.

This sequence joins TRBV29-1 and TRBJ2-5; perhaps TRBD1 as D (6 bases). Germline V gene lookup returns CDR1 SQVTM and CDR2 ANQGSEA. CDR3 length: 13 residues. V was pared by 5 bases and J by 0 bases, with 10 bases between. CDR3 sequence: CSVSDRHQETQYF. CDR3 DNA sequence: TGCAGCGTTTCAGACAGGCACCAAGAGACCCAGTACTTC.

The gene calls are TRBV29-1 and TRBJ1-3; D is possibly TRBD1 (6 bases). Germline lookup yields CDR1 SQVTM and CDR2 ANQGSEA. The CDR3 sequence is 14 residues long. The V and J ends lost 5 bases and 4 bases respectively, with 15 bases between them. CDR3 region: CSVPGGPGGNTIYF. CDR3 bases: TGCAGCGTTCCTGGGGGCCCGGGGGGAAACACCATATATTTT.

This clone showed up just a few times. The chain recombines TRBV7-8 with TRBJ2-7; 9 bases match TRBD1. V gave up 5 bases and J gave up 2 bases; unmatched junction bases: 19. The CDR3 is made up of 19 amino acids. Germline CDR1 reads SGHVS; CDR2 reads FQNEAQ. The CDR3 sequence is CASSPVRFFAGQGTYEQYF. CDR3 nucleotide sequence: TGTGCCAGCAGCCCAGTCCGCTTTTTTGCGGGACAGGGTACCTACGAGCAGTACTTC.

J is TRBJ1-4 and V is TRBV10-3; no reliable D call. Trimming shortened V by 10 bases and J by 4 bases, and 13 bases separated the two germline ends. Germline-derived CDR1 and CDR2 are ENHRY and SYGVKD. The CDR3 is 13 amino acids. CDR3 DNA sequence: TGTGCCACCACCTGGCGGGATAATGAAAAACTGTTTTTT. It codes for CATTWRDNEKLFF.

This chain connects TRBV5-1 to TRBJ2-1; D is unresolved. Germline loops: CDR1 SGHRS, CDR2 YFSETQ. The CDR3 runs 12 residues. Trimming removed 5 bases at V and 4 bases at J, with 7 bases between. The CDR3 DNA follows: TGCGCCAGCAGTGCAGAATACAATGAGCAGTTCTTC. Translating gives CASSAEYNEQFF.

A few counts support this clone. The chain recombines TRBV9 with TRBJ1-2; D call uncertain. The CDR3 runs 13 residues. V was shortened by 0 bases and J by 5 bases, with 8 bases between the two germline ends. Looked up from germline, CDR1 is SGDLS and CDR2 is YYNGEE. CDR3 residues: CASSVDQNYGYTF. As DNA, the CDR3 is TGTGCCAGCAGCGTAGACCAGAATTATGGCTACACCTTC.

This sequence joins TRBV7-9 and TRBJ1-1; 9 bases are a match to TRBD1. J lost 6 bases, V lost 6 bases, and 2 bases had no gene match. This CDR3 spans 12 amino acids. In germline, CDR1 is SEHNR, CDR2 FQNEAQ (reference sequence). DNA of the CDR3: TGTGCCAGCAGGGGGACAGGGCCTGAAGCTTTCTTT. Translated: CASRGTGPEAFF.

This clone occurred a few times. CDR3 residues: CASSLGWGPNEQFF. In DNA form, the CDR3 reads TGTGCCAGCAGCTTAGGGTGGGGGCCCAATGAGCAGTTCTTC. The chain uses TRBV7-2 and TRBJ2-1; perhaps TRBD1 as D (6 bases). V gave up 1 base and J gave up 6 bases, with 10 bases separating them. The CDR3 loop spans 14 amino acids. The V gene's germline CDR1 is SGHTA and CDR2 FQGNSA.

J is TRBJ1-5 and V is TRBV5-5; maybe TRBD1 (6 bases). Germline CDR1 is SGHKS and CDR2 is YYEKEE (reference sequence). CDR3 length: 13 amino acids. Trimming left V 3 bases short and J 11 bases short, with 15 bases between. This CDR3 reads CASSWGGQSAQHF. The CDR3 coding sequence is TGTGCCAGCAGCTGGGGGGGCCAATCAGCCCAGCATTTT.

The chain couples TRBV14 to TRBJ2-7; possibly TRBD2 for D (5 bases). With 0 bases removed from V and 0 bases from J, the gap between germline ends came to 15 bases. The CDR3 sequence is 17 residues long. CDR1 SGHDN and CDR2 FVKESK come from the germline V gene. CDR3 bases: TGTGCCAGCAGCCAAGATTCGTTCGGGGAGTACTCCTACGAGCAGTACTTC. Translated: CASSQDSFGEYSYEQYF.